The source of this T cell receptor beta chain is a study of cytomegalovirus exposure and HLA in healthy donors. Use of 60 Vbeta and 13 Jbeta primers characterized the PCR. The repertoire was sequenced with immunoSEQ multiplex PCR; TCRdb's copy has only in-frame clones and lacks some. The sample lists about 100,000 clones, more than 75% occurring once. Losses at the gene ends were 4 bases for V and 5 bases for J; bases not matched to a gene: 7. Per germline, CDR1 MNHNS and CDR2 SASEGT. The CDR3 covers 15 residues. Remarks on this clone: Its antigen is currently unknown.

Overall study findings and caveats: A later analysis by the authors found several of the most significant clusters apparently linked to common viral pathogens.

Specimen: PBMCs. The sequence was collected from a woman between 45 and 65 years old in good health and CMV-seropositive. The chain uses TRBV6-1 and TRBJ1-2; 10 bases are a match to TRBD1. The CDR3 DNA reads TGTGCCAGCAGTGCCCTGGGACAGGGGCTTTATGGCTACACCTTC. This translates into CASSALGQGLYGYTF.